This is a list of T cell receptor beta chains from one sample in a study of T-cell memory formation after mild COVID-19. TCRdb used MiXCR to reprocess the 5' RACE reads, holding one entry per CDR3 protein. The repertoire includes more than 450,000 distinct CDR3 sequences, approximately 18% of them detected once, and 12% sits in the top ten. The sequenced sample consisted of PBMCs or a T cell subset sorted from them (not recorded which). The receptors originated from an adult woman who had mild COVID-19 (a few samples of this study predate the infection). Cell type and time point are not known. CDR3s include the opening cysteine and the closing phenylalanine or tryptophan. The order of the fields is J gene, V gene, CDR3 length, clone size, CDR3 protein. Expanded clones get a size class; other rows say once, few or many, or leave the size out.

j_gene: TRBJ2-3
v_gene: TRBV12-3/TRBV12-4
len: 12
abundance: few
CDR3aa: CASSLQTDTQYF

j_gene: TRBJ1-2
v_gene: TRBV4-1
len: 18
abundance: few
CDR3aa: CASSQVRKTGRGFYGYTF

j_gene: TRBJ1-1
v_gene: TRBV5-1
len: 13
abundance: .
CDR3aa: CASSLGSPTEAFF

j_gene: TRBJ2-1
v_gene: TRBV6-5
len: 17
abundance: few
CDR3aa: CASSPPRGGSIMGEQFF

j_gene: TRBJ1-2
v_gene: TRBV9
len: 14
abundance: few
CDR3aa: CASSVGHGAYGYTF

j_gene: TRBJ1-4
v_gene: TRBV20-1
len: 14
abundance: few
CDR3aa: CSASPGAANEKLFF

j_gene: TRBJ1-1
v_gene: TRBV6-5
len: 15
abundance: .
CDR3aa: CASFSPQGGDTEAFF

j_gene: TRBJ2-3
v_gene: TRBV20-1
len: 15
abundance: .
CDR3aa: CSAQTSGGAADTQYF

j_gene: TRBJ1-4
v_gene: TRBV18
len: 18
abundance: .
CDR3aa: CASSPAGPRGGANEKLFF

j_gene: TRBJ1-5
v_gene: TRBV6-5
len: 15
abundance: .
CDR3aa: CASSSHLSGNQPQHF

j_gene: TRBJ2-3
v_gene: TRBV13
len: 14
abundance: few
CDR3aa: CASSFGGVTDTQYF

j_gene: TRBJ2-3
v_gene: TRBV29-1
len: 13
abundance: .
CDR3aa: CSVEEGQGLGQYF

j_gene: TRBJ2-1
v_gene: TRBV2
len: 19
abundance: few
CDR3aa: CASEGPGLAGRAAYNEQFF

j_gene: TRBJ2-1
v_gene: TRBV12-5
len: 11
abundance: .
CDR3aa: CASGPWNEQFF

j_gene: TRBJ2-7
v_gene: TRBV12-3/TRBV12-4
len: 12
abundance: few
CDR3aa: CASSFQAYEQYF

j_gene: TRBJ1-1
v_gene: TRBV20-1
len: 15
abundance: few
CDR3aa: CSARGLRGMNTEAFF

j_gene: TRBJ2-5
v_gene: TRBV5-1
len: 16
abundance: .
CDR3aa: CASSAHRPEIGETQYF

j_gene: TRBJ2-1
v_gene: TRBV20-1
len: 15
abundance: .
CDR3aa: CSAVRTAVTHNEQFF

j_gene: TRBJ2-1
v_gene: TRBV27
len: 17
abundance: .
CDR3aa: CASSLSVAGGPFNEQFF

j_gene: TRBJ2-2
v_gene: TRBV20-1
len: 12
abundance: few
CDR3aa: CSARTGPGELFF

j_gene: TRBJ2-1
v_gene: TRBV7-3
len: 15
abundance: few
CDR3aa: CASSLDSSTYNEQFF

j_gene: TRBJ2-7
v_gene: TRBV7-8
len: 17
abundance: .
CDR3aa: CASSPWTSGLVTYEQYF

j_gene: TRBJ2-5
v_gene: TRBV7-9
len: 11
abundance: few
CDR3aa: CATRDQETQYF

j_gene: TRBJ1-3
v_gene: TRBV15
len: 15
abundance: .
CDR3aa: CATSYMGQPGNTIYF

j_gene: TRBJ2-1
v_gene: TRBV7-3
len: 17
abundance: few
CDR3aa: CASSPKGGTSGYNEQFF

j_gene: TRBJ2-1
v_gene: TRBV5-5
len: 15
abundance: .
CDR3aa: CASSLGVAGDNEQFF

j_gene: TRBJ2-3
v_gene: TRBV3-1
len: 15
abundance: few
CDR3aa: CASSQERGSADTQYF

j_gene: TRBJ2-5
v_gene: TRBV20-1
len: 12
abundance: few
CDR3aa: CSAIRGQETQYF

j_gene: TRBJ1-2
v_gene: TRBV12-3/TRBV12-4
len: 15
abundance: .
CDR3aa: CASSSWGGSNYGYTF

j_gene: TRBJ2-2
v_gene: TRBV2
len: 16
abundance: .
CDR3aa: CAIKAHRGSNTGELFF

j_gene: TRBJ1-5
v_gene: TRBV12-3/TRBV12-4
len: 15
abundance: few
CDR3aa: CASSRGQNSNQPQHF

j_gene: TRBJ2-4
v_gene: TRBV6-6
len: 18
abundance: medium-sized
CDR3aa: CASSFNAGGLIAKNIQYF

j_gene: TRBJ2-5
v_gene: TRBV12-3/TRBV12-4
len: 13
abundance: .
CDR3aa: CAISDRTQETQYF

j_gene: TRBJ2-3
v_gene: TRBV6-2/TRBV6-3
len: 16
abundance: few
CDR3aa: CASSYSSSGGTDTQYF

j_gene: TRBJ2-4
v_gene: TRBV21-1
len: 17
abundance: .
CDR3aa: CASSKRGSGRFQNIQYF

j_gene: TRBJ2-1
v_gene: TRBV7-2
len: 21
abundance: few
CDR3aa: CASSLEVLLVGGRALRNEQFF

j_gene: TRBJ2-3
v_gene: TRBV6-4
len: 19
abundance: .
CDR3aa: CARSAPSGREAPGEDTQYF

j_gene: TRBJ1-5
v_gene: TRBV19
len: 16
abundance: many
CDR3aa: CASSILTAGGNQPQHF

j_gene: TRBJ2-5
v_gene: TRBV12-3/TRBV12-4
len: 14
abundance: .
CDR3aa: CASALGGAKETQYF

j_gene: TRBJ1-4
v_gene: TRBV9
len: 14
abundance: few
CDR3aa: CASSPELLNEKLFF

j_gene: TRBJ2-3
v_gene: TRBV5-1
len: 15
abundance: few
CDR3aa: CASSLSPGPTDTQYF